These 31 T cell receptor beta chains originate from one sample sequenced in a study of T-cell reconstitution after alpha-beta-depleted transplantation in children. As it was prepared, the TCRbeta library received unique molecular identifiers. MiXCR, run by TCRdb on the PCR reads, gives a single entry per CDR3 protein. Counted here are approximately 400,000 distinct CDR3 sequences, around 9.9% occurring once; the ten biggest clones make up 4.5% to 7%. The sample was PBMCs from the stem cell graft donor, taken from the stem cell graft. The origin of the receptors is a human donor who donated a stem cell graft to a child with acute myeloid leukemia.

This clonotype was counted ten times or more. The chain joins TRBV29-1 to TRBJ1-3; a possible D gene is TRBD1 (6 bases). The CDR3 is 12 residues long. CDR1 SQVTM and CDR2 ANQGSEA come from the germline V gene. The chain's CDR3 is CSAEGGGNTIYF. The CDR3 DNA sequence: TGCAGTGCGGAGGGGGGTGGAAACACCATATATTTT.

The CDR3 here is CATSTRLGSTDTQYF. CDR3 DNA sequence: TGTGCCACCAGCACCAGACTGGGTAGCACAGATACGCAGTATTTT. V usage is TRBV15 and J usage is TRBJ2-3; D is unresolved. The germline V and J ends were trimmed by 4 bases and 0 bases, with 11 bases remaining between them. This CDR3 is 15 amino acids long. Germline CDR1 and CDR2: LNHNV and YYDKDF (reference sequence).

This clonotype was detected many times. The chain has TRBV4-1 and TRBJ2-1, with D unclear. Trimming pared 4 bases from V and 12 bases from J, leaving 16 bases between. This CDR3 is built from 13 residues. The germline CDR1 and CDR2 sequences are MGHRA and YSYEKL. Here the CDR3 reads CASSLLPGIGQFF. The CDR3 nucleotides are TGCGCCAGCAGCCTCCTGCCCGGTATAGGGCAGTTCTTC.

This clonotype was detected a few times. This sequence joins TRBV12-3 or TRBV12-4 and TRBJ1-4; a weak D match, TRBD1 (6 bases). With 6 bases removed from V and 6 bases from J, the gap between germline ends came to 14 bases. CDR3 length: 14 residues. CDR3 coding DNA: TGTGCCAGCAGCTCTCAGGGGTCGTATGAAAAACTGTTTTTT. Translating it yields CASSSQGSYEKLFF.

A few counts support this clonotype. DNA of the CDR3: TGCGCCAGCAGCTCCCCGGACAGGGTTGTTCAGTACTTC. Its protein product is CASSSPDRVVQYF. The chain combines TRBV5-1 with TRBJ2-4; 8 nucleotides match TRBD1. The CDR3 is made up of 13 amino acids. Germline V gene lookup returns CDR1 SGHRS and CDR2 YFSETQ. The V gene end was trimmed by 3 bases and the J gene end by 11 bases; junction bases not matched to a gene: 7. Together with reference TRBV5-1 and TRBJ2-4, the CDR3 gives the full variable domain: KAGVTQTPRYLIKTRGQQVTLSCSPISGHRSVSWYQQTPGQGLQFLFEYFSETQRNKGNFPGRFSGRQFSNSRSEMNVSTLELGDSALYLCASSSPDRVVQYFGAGTRLSVL.

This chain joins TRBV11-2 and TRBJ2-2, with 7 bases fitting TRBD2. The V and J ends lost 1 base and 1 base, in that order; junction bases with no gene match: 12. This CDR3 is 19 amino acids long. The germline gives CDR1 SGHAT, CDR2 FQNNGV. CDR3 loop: CASSLVALKGGLNTGELFF. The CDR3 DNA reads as TGTGCCAGCAGCTTAGTTGCCCTGAAGGGAGGGCTGAACACCGGGGAGCTGTTTTTT.

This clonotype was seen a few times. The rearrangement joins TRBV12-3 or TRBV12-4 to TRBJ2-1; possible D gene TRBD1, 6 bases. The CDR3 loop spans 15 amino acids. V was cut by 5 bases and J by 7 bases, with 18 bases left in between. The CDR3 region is CASSRDTPMGNEQFF. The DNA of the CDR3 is TGTGCCAGCAGTCGGGACACTCCGATGGGAAATGAGCAGTTCTTC.

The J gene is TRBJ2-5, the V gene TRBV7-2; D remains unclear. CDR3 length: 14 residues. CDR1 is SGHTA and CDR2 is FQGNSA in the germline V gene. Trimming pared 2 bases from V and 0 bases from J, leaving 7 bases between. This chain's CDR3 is CASSLSWNQETQYF. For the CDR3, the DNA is TGTGCCAGCAGCTTATCGTGGAACCAAGAGACCCAGTACTTC.

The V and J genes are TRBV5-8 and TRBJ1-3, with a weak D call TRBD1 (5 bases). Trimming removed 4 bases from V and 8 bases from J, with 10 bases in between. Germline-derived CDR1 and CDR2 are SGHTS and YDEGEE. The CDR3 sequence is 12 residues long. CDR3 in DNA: TGTGCCAGCAGCCTCAGGGCGTACACCATATATTTT. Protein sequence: CASSLRAYTIYF.

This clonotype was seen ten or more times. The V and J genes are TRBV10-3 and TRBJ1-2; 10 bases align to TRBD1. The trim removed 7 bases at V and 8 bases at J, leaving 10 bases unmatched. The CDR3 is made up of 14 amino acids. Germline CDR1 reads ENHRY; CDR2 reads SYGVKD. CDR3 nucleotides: TGTGCCATCACCGAGACAGGGGGCAATTCGGGCTACACCTTC. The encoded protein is CAITETGGNSGYTF.

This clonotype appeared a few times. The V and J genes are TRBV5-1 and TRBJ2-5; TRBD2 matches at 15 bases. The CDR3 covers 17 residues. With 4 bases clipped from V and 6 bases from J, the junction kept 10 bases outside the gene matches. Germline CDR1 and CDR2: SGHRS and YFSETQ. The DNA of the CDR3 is TGCGCCAGCAGCCCTGGACTAGCGGGAGGGCCCTTACAGACCCAGTACTTC. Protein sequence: CASSPGLAGGPLQTQYF.

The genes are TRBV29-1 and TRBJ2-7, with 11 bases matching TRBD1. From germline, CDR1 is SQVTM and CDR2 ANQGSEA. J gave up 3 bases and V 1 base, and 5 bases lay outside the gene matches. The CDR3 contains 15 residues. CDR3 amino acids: CSVEARDRGSYEQYF. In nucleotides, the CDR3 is TGCAGCGTTGAAGCTAGGGACAGGGGGAGCTACGAGCAGTACTTC.

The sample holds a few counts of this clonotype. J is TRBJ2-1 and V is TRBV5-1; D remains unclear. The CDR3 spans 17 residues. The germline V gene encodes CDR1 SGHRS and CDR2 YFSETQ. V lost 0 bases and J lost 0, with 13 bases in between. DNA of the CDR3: TGCGCCAGCAGCTTGGTCCCCAGAGGTAGCTCCTACAATGAGCAGTTCTTC. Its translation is CASSLVPRGSSYNEQFF. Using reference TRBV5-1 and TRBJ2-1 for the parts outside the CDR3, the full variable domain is KAGVTQTPRYLIKTRGQQVTLSCSPISGHRSVSWYQQTPGQGLQFLFEYFSETQRNKGNFPGRFSGRQFSNSRSEMNVSTLELGDSALYLCASSLVPRGSSYNEQFFGPGTRLTVL.

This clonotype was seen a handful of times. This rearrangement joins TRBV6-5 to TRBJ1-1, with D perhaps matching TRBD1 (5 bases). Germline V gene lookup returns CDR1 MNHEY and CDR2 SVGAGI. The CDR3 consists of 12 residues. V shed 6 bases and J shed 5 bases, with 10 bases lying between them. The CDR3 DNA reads TGTGCCAGCAGCCGGGGACGAACTGAAGCTTTCTTT. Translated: CASSRGRTEAFF.

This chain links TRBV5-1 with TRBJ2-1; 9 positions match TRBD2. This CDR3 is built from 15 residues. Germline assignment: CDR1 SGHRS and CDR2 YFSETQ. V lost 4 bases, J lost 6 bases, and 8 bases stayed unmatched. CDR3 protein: CASSHSGRYGNEQFF. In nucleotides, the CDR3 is TGCGCCAGCAGCCATAGCGGGAGATATGGCAATGAGCAGTTCTTC.

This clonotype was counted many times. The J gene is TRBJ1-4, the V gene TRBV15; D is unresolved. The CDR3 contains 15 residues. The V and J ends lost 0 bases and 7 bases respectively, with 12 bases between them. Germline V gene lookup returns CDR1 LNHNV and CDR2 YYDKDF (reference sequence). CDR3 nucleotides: TGTGCCACCAGCAGAGACGTCGGGGTCCCTGAAAAACTGTTTTTT. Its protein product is CATSRDVGVPEKLFF.

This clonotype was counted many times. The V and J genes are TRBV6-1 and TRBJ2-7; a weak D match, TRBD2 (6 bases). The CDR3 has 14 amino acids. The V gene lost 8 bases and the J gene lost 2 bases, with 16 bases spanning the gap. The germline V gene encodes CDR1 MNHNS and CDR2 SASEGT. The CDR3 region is CASQSSSGPYEQYF. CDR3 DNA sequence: TGTGCCAGCCAGTCAAGTAGCGGCCCCTACGAGCAGTACTTC.

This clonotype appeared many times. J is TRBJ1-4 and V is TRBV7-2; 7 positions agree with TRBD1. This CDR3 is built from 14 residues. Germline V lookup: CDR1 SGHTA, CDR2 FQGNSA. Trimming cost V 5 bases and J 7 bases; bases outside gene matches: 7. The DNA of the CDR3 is TGTGCCAGCAGCCGAGGGGGCTCTGGTGAAAAACTGTTTTTT. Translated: CASSRGGSGEKLFF.

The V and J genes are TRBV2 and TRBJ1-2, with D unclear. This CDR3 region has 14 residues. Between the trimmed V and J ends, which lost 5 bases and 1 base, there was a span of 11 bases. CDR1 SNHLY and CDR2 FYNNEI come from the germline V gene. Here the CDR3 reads CASSRPNLNYGYTF. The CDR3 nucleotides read TGTGCCAGCAGTAGACCAAATCTTAACTATGGCTACACCTTC.

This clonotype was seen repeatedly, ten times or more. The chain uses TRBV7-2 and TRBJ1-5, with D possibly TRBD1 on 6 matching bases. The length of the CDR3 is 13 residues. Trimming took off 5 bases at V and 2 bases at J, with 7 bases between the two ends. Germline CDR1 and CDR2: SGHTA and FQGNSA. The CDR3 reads CASSPGGNQPQHF. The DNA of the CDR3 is TGTGCCAGCAGCCCAGGGGGCAATCAGCCCCAGCATTTT.

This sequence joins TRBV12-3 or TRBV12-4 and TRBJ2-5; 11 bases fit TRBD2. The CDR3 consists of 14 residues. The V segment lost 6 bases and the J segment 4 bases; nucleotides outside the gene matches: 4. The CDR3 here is CASRPTSGGETQYF. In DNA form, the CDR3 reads TGTGCCAGCAGGCCCACTAGCGGGGGAGAGACCCAGTACTTC.

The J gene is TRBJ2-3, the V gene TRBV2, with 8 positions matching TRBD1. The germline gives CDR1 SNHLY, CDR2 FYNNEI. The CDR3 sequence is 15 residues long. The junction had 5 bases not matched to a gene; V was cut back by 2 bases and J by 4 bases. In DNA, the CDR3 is TGTGCCAGCAGTGAAATTCTACAGGGGGCAGATACGCAGTATTTT. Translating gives CASSEILQGADTQYF.

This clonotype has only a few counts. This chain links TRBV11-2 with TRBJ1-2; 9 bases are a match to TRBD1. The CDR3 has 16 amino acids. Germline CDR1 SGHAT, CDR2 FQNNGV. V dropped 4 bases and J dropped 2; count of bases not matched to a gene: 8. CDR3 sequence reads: CASSSGTGTGNYGYTF. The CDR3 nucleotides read TGTGCCAGCAGCTCCGGGACCGGGACAGGGAACTATGGCTACACCTTC.

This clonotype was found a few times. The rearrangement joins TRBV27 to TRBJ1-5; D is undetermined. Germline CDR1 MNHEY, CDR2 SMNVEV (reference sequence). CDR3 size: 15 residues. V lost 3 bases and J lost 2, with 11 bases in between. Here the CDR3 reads CASSFEGLGNQPQHF. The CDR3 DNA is TGTGCCAGCAGTTTTGAGGGCCTGGGCAATCAGCCCCAGCATTTT.

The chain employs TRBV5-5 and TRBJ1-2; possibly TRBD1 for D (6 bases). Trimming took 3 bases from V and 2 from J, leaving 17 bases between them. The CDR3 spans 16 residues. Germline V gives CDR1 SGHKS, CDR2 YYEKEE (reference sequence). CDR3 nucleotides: TGTGCCAGCAGCTCCCGGGAGAAAACAGGGAACTATGGCTACACCTTC. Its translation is CASSSREKTGNYGYTF.

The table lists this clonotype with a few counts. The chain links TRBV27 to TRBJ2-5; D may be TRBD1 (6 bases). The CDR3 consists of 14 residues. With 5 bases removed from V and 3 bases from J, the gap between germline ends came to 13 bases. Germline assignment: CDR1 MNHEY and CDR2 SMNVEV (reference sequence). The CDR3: CASSGSGTKETQYF. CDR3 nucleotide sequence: TGTGCCAGCAGTGGATCCGGGACAAAAGAGACCCAGTACTTC.

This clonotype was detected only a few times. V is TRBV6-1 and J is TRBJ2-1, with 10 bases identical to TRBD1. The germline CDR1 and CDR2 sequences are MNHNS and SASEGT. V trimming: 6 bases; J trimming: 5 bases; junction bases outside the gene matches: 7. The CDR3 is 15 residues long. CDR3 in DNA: TGTGCCAGCAGAAGGACAGGGGGGTTGGACAATGAGCAGTTCTTC. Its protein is CASRRTGGLDNEQFF.

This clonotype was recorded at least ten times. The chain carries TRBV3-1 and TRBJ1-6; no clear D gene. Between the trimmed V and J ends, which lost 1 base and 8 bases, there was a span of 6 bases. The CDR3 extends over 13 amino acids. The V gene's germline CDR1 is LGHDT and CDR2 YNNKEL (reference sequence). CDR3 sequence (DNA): TGTGCCAGCAGCCAAGCAATTGATTCACCCCTCCACTTT. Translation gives CASSQAIDSPLHF.

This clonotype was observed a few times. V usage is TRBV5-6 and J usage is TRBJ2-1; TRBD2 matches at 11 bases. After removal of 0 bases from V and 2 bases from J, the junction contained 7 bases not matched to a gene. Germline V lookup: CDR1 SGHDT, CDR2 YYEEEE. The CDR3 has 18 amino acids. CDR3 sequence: CASSLGLAGGYTYNEQFF. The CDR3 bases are TGTGCCAGCAGCTTGGGCCTAGCGGGGGGTTATACCTACAATGAGCAGTTCTTC.

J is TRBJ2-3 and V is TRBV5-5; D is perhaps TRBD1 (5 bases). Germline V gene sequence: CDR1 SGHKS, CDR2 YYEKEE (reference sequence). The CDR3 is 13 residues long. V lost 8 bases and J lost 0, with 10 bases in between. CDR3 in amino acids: CARFTGSTDTQYF. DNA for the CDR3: TGTGCCAGATTCACAGGAAGCACAGATACGCAGTATTTT.

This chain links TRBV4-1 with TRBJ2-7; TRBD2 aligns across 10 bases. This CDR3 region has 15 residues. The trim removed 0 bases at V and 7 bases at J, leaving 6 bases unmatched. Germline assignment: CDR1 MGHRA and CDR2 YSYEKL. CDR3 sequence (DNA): TGCGCCAGCAGCCAAGATCCTAGCGGGAGCTTTGAGCAGTACTTC. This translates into CASSQDPSGSFEQYF.